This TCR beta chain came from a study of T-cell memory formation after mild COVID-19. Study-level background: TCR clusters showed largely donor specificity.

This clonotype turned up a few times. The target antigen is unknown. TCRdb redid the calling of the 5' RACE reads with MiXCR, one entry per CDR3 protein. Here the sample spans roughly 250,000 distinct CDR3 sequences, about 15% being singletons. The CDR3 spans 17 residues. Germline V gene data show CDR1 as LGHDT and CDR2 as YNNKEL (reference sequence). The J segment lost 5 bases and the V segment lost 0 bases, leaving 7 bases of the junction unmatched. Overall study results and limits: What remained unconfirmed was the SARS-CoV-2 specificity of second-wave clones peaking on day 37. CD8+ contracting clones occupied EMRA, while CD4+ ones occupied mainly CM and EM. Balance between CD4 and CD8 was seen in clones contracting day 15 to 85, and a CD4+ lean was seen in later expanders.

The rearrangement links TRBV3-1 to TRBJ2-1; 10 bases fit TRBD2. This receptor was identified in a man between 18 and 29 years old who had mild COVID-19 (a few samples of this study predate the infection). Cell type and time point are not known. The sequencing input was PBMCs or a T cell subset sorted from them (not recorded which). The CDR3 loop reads CASSQDWGAGGNNEQFF. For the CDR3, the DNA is TGTGCCAGCAGCCAAGATTGGGGAGCGGGGGGGAACAATGAGCAGTTCTTC.